The 14 T cell receptor beta chains reported below all come from one sample, sequenced in a study of blood T cell repertoires in COVID-19. Only in-frame clones appear in the TCRdb table, and some are missing; sequencing was by immunoSEQ multiplex PCR. The sample consists of roughly 230,000 clones, roughly 85% of them appearing once. Sequencing used peripheral blood. Every receptor here comes from a man between 45 and 60 years old with COVID-19, enrolled during active disease.

The chain uses TRBV6-5 and TRBJ2-7; the match to TRBD1 covers 9 bases. Germline V gene data show CDR1 as MNHEY and CDR2 as SVGAGI. Losses at the gene ends were 0 bases for V and 5 bases for J; bases not matched to a gene: 8. The CDR3 is made up of 16 amino acids. The CDR3 region has the DNA TGTGCCAGCAGTTACTCGATTGGACAGGGGTTCCACGAGCAGTACTTC. Translation gives CASSYSIGQGFHEQYF.

The chain has TRBV2 and TRBJ2-1, with 8 bases that match TRBD1. The CDR3 has 15 amino acids. The V and J ends lost 7 bases and 1 base, in that order; junction bases with no gene match: 6. CDR1 is SNHLY and CDR2 is FYNNEI in the germline V gene. The CDR3: CASTLDRGSYNEQFF. The CDR3 nucleotides are TGTGCCAGCACCCTCGACAGGGGTTCCTACAATGAGCAGTTCTTC.

The chain combines TRBV5-6 with TRBJ1-6; D gene uncertain. The V gene's germline CDR1 is SGHDT and CDR2 YYEEEE. The CDR3 totals 15 residues. V was trimmed by 0 bases and J by 13 bases, leaving 17 bases between them. The chain's CDR3 is CASSLGFSGSSPLHF. Written as DNA, the CDR3 is TGTGCCAGCAGCTTGGGGTTTAGCGGTTCCTCCCCCCTCCACTTT.

The rearrangement uses TRBV28 and TRBJ2-6; D is possibly TRBD1 (6 bases). Trimming removed 6 bases at V and 2 bases at J, with 14 bases between. In germline, CDR1 is MDHEN, CDR2 SYDVKM. The CDR3 runs 16 residues. CDR3 coding DNA: TGTGCCAGCAGGAACTCAGGGGACGCTGGGGCCAACGTCCTGACTTTC. Its protein product is CASRNSGDAGANVLTF.

The CDR3 DNA is TGTGCCAGCAGCCACTCAGCGGGGACCCACAATGAGCAGTTCTTC. This translates into CASSHSAGTHNEQFF. The rearrangement links TRBV3-1 (or the pseudogene TRBV3-2) to TRBJ2-1, with 7 bases matching TRBD2. The CDR3 consists of 15 residues. CDR1 and CDR2 from the germline V gene are LGHDT and YNNKEL (reference sequence). V lost 3 bases to trimming and J lost 5 bases; unmatched junction nucleotides: 7.

The CDR3 coding sequence is TGTGCCAGCAGTCTTACAGTTTCTCTTTCCTCTGAAGCTTTCTTT. Translation: CASSLTVSLSSEAFF. The chain combines TRBV27 with TRBJ1-1; D is undetermined. This CDR3 is 15 amino acids long. Germline V CDR1 and CDR2: MNHEY, SMNVEV (reference sequence). Trimming shortened V by 5 bases and J by 6 bases, and 19 bases separated the two germline ends.

This clone was recorded a few times. The rearrangement joins TRBV19 to TRBJ1-5; 10 bases line up with TRBD1. V lost 4 bases to trimming and J lost 4 bases; unmatched junction nucleotides: 7. Germline V gives CDR1 LNHDA, CDR2 SQIVND (reference sequence). The CDR3 runs 16 residues. Written as DNA, the CDR3 is TGTGCCAGTAGTAGAAACCCGGGACAGGGGAATCAGCCCCAGCATTTT. Translated, it gives CASSRNPGQGNQPQHF.

Many counts were recorded for this clone. The chain has TRBV6-5 and TRBJ1-1; no clear D gene. This CDR3 comprises 12 residues. Per germline, CDR1 MNHEY and CDR2 SVGAGI. Trimming pared 9 bases from V and 6 bases from J, leaving 14 bases between. The DNA of the CDR3 is TGTGCCAGGCTGGATTCGGAGTCTGAAGCTTTCTTT. Encoded protein: CARLDSESEAFF.

The CDR3 sequence: CASSLGTNLGNTEAFF. CDR3 nucleotide sequence: TGTGCCAGCAGCTTAGGCACAAACCTAGGAAACACTGAAGCTTTCTTT. The chain is built from TRBV7-2 and TRBJ1-1; D is undetermined. From germline, CDR1 is SGHTA and CDR2 FQGNSA. The CDR3 runs 16 residues. The V gene lost 1 base and the J gene lost 2 bases, with 14 bases spanning the gap.

The chain uses TRBV5-1 and TRBJ1-3, with D maybe TRBD1 (6 bases). Germline V gene data show CDR1 as SGHRS and CDR2 as YFSETQ. The CDR3 sequence is 19 residues long. V was clipped by 4 bases and J by 1 base, with 24 bases between them. The chain's CDR3 is CASSPWPNREILSGNTIYF. The CDR3 bases are TGCGCCAGCAGCCCTTGGCCGAACAGGGAAATTCTTTCTGGAAACACCATATATTTT. Looking up the rest from reference TRBV5-1 and TRBJ1-3 gives the full variable domain: KAGVTQTPRYLIKTRGQQVTLSCSPISGHRSVSWYQQTPGQGLQFLFEYFSETQRNKGNFPGRFSGRQFSNSRSEMNVSTLELGDSALYLCASSPWPNREILSGNTIYFGEGSWLTVV.

The chain joins TRBV7-9 to TRBJ2-7; 8 bases map to TRBD1. Losses at the gene ends were 5 bases for V and 4 bases for J; bases not matched to a gene: 7. The V gene's germline CDR1 is SEHNR and CDR2 FQNEAQ (reference sequence). CDR3 length equals 14 residues. CDR3 coding DNA: TGTGCCAGCAGCGCCCCGGGACAGGCATACGAGCAGTACTTC. Its protein is CASSAPGQAYEQYF.

The rearrangement joins TRBV29-1 to TRBJ1-2; D is undetermined. Trimming shortened V by 4 bases and J by 8 bases, and 11 bases separated the two germline ends. Germline V lookup: CDR1 SQVTM, CDR2 ANQGSEA. The CDR3 is 11 residues long. The CDR3 bases are TGCAGCGTTGTGGCAGGTGAGGGCTACACCTTC. Protein sequence: CSVVAGEGYTF.

The CDR3 protein is CASSSPSRQRITRQYF. Here the CDR3 DNA reads TGTGCCAGCAGTTCCCCAAGTAGGCAGCGTATTACGAGGCAGTACTTC. The chain combines TRBV27 with TRBJ2-7; D not certain. Trimming cost V 4 bases and J 9 bases, with 25 bases left between them. The CDR3 is 16 residues long. Looked up from germline, CDR1 is MNHEY and CDR2 is SMNVEV (reference sequence).

This clone was seen just once. The chain joins TRBV6-8 to TRBJ1-4, with no clear D. V lost 10 bases, J lost 8 bases, and 11 bases lay in between. CDR1 MNHGY and CDR2 SAAAGT come from the germline V gene. CDR3 length: 11 amino acids. Here the CDR3 reads CATRAPEKLFF. The CDR3 DNA is TGTGCCACCCGCGCCCCGGAAAAACTGTTTTTT.